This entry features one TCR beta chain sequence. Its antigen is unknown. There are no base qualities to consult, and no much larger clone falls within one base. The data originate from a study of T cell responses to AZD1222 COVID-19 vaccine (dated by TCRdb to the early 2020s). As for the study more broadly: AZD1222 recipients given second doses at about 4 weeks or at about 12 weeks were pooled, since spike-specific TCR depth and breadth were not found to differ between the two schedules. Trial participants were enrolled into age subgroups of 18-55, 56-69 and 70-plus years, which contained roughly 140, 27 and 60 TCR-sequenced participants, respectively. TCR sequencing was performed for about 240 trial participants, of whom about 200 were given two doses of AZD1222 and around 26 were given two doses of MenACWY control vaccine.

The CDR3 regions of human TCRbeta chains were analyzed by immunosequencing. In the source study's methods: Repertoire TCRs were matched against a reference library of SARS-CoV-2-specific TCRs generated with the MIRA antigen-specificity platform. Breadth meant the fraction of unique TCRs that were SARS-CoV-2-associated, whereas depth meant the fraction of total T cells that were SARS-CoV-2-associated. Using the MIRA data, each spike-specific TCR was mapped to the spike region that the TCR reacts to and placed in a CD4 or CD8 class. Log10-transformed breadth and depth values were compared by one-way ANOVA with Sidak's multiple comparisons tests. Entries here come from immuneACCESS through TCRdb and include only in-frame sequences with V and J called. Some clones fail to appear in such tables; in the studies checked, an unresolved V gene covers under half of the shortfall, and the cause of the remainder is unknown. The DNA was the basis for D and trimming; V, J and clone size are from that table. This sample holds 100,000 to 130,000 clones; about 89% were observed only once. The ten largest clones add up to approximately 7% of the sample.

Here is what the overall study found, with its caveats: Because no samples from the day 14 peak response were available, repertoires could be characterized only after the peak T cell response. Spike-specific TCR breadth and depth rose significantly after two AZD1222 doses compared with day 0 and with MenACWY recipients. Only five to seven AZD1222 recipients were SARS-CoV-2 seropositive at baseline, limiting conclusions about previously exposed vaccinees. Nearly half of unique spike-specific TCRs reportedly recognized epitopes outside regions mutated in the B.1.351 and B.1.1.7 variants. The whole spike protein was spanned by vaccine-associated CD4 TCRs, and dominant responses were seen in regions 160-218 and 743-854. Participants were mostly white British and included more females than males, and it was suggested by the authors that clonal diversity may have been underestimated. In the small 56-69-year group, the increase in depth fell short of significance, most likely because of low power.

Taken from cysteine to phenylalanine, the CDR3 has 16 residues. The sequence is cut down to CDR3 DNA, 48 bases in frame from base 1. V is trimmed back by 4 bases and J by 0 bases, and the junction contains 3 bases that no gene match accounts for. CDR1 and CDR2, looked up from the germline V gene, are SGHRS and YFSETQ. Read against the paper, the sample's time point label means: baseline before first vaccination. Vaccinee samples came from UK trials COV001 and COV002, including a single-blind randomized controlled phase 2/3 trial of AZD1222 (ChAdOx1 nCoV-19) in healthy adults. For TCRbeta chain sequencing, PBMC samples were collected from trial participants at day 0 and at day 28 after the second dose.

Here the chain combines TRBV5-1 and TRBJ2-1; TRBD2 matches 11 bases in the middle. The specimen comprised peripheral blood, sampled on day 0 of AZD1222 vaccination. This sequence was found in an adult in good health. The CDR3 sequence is CASSLTSGSSYNEQFF. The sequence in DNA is TGCGCCAGCAGCCTCACTAGCGGGAGCTCCTACAATGAGCAGTTCTTC.